The clone carrying this T cell receptor beta chain was observed a single time. The CDR3 has 15 residues. J gave up 3 bases and V 1 base, and 5 bases lay outside the gene matches. The germline gives CDR1 MDHEN, CDR2 SYDVKM. This specimen comes from a study of blood T cell repertoires in COVID-19. Assay used: immunoSEQ multiplex PCR; TCRdb lists only in-frame clones, some missing. The data hold tens of thousands of clones, with roughly 82% observed a single time. This TCR derives from a man aged 60-69 years with acute or convalescent COVID-19. Sequenced input: peripheral blood. The V call is TRBV28, the J call TRBJ1-2; 7 nucleotides match TRBD1. The DNA of the CDR3 is TGTGCCAGCAGTTTATCAGGGGGAAAATACTATGGCTACACCTTC. Its protein product is CASSLSGGKYYGYTF.